This T cell receptor beta chain derives from a study of blood T cells in healthy people across ages. Study-level results: Possibly confounding the expanded clonotype changes was the fact that donor CMV status was unknown.

This clonotype was counted between two and nine times. Its antigen remains unidentified. Sample-barcoded 5' priming and a J-beta primer mix drove a second PCR of roughly 6 to 12 cycles. A 12-random-nucleotide template-switch adaptor tagged each cDNA molecule. MiXCR, run by TCRdb on the 5' RACE reads, gives a single entry per CDR3 protein. The sample lists some 710,000 distinct CDR3 sequences, around half occurring once. Caucasian individuals from Russia who were healthy and aged roughly 6 to 100 acted as donors. The source of this sequence is a man older than 75 in good health. The sample was blood.

The CDR3 here is CSARSTGGYEQYF. CDR3 DNA sequence: TGCAGTGCTAGGTCCACAGGGGGGTACGAGCAGTACTTC. The chain employs TRBV20-1 and TRBJ2-7; 8 bases match TRBD1. Trimming at V came to 3 bases and at J to 4 bases, leaving 5 bases not matched to a gene. The germline V gene has CDR1 DFQATT and CDR2 SNEGSKA (reference sequence). CDR3 length: 13 amino acids.